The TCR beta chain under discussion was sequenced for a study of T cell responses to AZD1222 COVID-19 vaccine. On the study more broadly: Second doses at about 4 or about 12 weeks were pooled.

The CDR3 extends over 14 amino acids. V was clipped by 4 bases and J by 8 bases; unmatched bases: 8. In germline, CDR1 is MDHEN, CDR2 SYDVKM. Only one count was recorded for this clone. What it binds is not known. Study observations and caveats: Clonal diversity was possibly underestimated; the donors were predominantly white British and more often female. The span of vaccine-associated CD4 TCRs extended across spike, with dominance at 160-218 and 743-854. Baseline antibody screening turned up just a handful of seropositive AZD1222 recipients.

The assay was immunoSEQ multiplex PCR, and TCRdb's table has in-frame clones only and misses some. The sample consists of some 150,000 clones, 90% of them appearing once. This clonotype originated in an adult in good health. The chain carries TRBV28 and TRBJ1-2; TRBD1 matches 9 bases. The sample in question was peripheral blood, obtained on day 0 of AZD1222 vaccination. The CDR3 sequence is CASSSGQGIRGYTF. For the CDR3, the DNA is TGTGCCAGCAGTTCGGGACAGGGTATAAGAGGCTACACCTTC.